These 10 T cell receptor beta chains came from one sample sequenced in a study of Graves' ophthalmopathy and Graves' hyperthyroidism (dated by TCRdb to 2016 to 2019). The reads were generated on an Illumina HiSeq 2000. For repertoire sequencing, TCR beta CDR3 regions were amplified from RNA transcripts. The first round of RT-PCR was done with HTBI primers and the Qiagen OneStep RT-PCR kit, and was followed by a second round of multiplex PCR, then size selection and purification. Clones were called with MiXCR by TCRdb after fastp trimmed the public reads at Q25, and only in-frame beta chains were retained. A single entry per CDR3 protein holds the most common genes and DNA from its merged rows. Counted in this sample were 620,000 or so distinct CDR3 sequences; about a fifth of them appeared once. The ten largest account for 7.1% of the sample. Input material: peripheral blood. The receptors originated from a young woman with stable Graves' hyperthyroidism. Some clones in this sample may be carry-over from other donors' samples. Donor details come from another sample of the same person, matched by shared clones.

There are a few counts of this clonotype. This chain uses TRBV28 with TRBJ1-2; D remains unclear. The V and J ends lost 6 bases and 0 bases respectively, with 11 bases between them. The CDR3 spans 14 residues. Germline V gene lookup returns CDR1 MDHEN and CDR2 SYDVKM. In nucleotides, the CDR3 is TGTGCCAGCAGCGCCCCGTGGACTAACTATGGCTACACCTTC. Its protein product is CASSAPWTNYGYTF.

This clonotype was seen ten or more times. In nucleotides, the CDR3 is TGCAGCGTTGAAGACCACACTGAAGCTTTCTTT. Protein sequence: CSVEDHTEAFF. This sequence joins TRBV29-1 and TRBJ1-1; D unresolved. V was shortened by 0 bases and J by 3 bases, with 2 bases between the two germline ends. CDR1 SQVTM and CDR2 ANQGSEA come from the germline V gene. The CDR3 spans 11 residues.

CDR3 coding DNA: TGCGCCAGCAGCGTCAGGGGAGCTGGGGCCAACGTCCTGACTTTC. Protein product: CASSVRGAGANVLTF. V gene TRBV5-1 combines with J gene TRBJ2-6, with D perhaps matching TRBD1 (6 bases). With 4 bases removed from V and 2 bases from J, the gap between germline ends came to 10 bases. The CDR3 consists of 15 residues. CDR1 is SGHRS, CDR2 YFSETQ, per germline.

This chain joins TRBV6-1 and TRBJ1-6; D is uncertain. The V end lost 6 bases, the J end lost 10 bases, and 10 bases lay between the germline ends. Germline assignment: CDR1 MNHNS and CDR2 SASEGT. This CDR3 has 12 amino acids. The DNA of the CDR3 is TGTGCCAGCAGGGAGGCAGACTCACCCCTCCACTTT. Translated, it gives CASREADSPLHF.

This clonotype was seen at least ten times. The rearrangement joins TRBV6-1 to TRBJ2-5, with 10 bases lining up with TRBD1. The CDR3 consists of 15 residues. Germline assignment: CDR1 MNHNS and CDR2 SASEGT. After removal of 6 bases from V and 5 bases from J, the junction contained 9 bases not matched to a gene. The CDR3 loop reads CASSLQTGGTETQYF. CDR3 coding DNA: TGTGCCAGCAGCCTACAGACAGGGGGCACGGAGACCCAGTACTTC.

The table lists this clonotype with a few counts. The genes are TRBV12-3 or TRBV12-4 and TRBJ1-3; 9 nucleotides line up with TRBD1. The CDR3 totals 18 residues. Trimming cost V 5 bases and J 0 bases; bases outside gene matches: 11. CDR3: CASSPYRGQGISGNTIYF. The CDR3 DNA reads TGTGCCAGCAGTCCCTACCGGGGACAGGGTATCTCTGGAAACACCATATATTTT.

The sample holds many counts of this clonotype. This chain uses TRBV15 with TRBJ1-5, with a weak D call TRBD1 (6 bases). This CDR3 has 13 residues. Trimming took 8 bases from V and 10 from J, leaving 18 bases between them. CDR1 is LNHNV, CDR2 YYDKDF, per germline (reference sequence). Here the CDR3 reads CATSDRTRGPQHF. Written as DNA, the CDR3 is TGTGCCACCTCAGACAGGACCAGGGGCCCCCAGCATTTT.

This clonotype was seen at least ten times. V usage is TRBV9 and J usage is TRBJ2-7; D possibly matches TRBD1 or TRBD2 (6 bases each). The CDR3 is 14 amino acids. Trimming removed 1 base from V and 6 bases from J, with 14 bases in between. Per the germline V gene, CDR1 is SGDLS and CDR2 is YYNGEE. CDR3 sequence reads: CASSVKDGGGEQYF. The CDR3 DNA reads TGTGCCAGCAGCGTAAAGGACGGGGGCGGCGAGCAGTACTTC.

CDR3 sequence (DNA): TGTGCCAGCAGGAAACGGGGGGCTACCAACTACGAGCAGTACTTC. Translated: CASRKRGATNYEQYF. The chain links TRBV28 to TRBJ2-7; perhaps TRBD2 as D (7 bases). V was cut by 6 bases and J by 3 bases, with 18 bases left in between. CDR1 MDHEN and CDR2 SYDVKM come from the germline V gene. The CDR3 contains 15 residues.

This clonotype was seen repeatedly, ten times or more. The rearrangement links TRBV2 to TRBJ1-6; TRBD1 is a possible D gene (5 bases). The V and J ends lost 11 bases and 6 bases respectively, with 20 bases between them. This CDR3 has 15 amino acids. The germline V gene has CDR1 SNHLY and CDR2 FYNNEI. The CDR3 sequence is CAGAGDAASNSPLHF. CDR3 coding DNA: TGTGCCGGGGCCGGGGACGCAGCTAGTAATTCACCCCTCCACTTT.